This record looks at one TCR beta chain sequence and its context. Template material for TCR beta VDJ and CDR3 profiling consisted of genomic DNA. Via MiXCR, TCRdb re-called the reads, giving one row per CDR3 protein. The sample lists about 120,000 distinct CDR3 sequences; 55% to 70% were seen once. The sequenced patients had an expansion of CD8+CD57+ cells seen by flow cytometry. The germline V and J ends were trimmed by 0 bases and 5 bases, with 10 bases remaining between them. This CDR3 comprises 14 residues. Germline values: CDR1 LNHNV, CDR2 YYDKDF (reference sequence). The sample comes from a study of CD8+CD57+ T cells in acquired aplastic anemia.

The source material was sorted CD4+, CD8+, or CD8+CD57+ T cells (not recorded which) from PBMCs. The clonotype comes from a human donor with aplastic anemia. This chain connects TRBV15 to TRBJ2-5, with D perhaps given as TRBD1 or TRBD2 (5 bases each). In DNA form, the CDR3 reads TGTGCCACCAGCAGAGATCCGGGACCCGAGACCCAGTACTTC. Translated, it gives CATSRDPGPETQYF.